One and the same sample provided the 31 T cell receptor beta chains below, sequenced in a study of T cell responses to AZD1222 COVID-19 vaccine (dated by TCRdb to the early 2020s). This specimen's time point label, interpreted: baseline before first vaccination. Sample treatment or condition, as interpreted from the label and publication: meningococcal conjugate vaccine given as trial control. Library preparation used the immunoSEQ multiplex PCR assay. This is the immuneACCESS table as TCRdb keeps it, with only in-frame sequences that have V and J called. A part of the clones is gone; compared with another copy, unresolved V genes explain less than half, and the rest is unexplained. This sample comprises 45,000 to 55,000 clones, approximately 79% of them detected only once. The ten most abundant clones make up approximately 22% of the sample. This specimen consisted of peripheral blood, obtained on day 0 of MenACWY control vaccination. These receptors all come from an adult in good health.

This clone is a singleton in its sample. The CDR3 DNA sequence: TGTGCCAGTTCCGGGGGTGGCCCCTTCTACAATGAGCAGTTCTTC. This gives the protein CASSGGGPFYNEQFF. V usage is TRBV19 and J usage is TRBJ2-1, with a possible D match to TRBD2 (6 bases). The ends were cut back, 8 bases at V and 3 bases at J, with 17 bases in the middle. CDR1 and CDR2 (germline): LNHDA, SQIVND (reference sequence). The CDR3 is 15 amino acids.

This clone was counted a single time. This rearrangement joins TRBV6-4 to TRBJ2-2, with D maybe TRBD1 (5 bases). Germline CDR1 is MRHNA and CDR2 is SNTAGT. The CDR3 extends over 13 amino acids. Trimming removed 2 bases from V and 5 bases from J, with 6 bases in between. CDR3: CASSDQGTGELFF. The CDR3 bases are TGTGCCAGCAGTGACCAGGGAACCGGGGAGCTGTTTTTT.

The J gene is TRBJ1-5, the V gene TRBV4-1; 12 bases are shared with TRBD1. CDR1 and CDR2 (germline): MGHRA, YSYEKL. V trimming: 4 bases; J trimming: 6 bases; junction bases outside the gene matches: 4. The CDR3 sequence is 15 residues long. The CDR3 spells CASSPGTGGTQPQHF. CDR3 DNA sequence: TGCGCCAGCAGCCCGGGGACAGGGGGCACTCAGCCCCAGCATTTT.

The chain is built from TRBV2 and TRBJ2-1, with TRBD2 matching 13 bases. Per the germline V gene, CDR1 is SNHLY and CDR2 is FYNNEI. With V trimmed by 3 bases and J by 8 bases, 10 bases remained unmatched. The length of the CDR3 is 17 residues. CDR3 coding DNA: TGTGCCAGCAGTGACCCTAAACTAGCGGGGGGGCCGGATGAGCAGTTCTTC. Protein product: CASSDPKLAGGPDEQFF.

This chain connects TRBV5-1 to TRBJ1-5; tentative D call: TRBD1 (5 bases). Trimming removed 0 bases from V and 6 bases from J, with 13 bases in between. This CDR3 contains 15 residues. Germline V lookup: CDR1 SGHRS, CDR2 YFSETQ. CDR3 sequence (DNA): TGCGCCAGCAGCTTGGAAGGGGCGGGGGGTCAGCCCCAGCATTTT. It specifies CASSLEGAGGQPQHF.

The chain carries TRBV2 and TRBJ2-7; perhaps TRBD1 as D (5 bases). The CDR3 totals 15 residues. Germline V lookup: CDR1 SNHLY, CDR2 FYNNEI. V shed 2 bases and J shed 5 bases, with 16 bases lying between them. In DNA form, the CDR3 reads TGTGCCAGCAGTGAAACCCCGGGCAGGGAAAACGAGCAGTACGTC. This gives the protein CASSETPGRENEQYV.

This clone has more than one count but fewer than ten. The chain carries TRBV11-2 and TRBJ2-5; 8 bases line up with TRBD2. In germline, CDR1 is SGHAT, CDR2 FQNNGV. The V segment lost 3 bases and the J segment 7 bases; nucleotides outside the gene matches: 13. This CDR3 region has 16 residues. The CDR3 sequence: CASSFLRGGGERTQYF. The CDR3 region has the DNA TGTGCCAGCAGCTTCCTCCGGGGGGGAGGAGAAAGGACCCAGTACTTC.

This clone was detected a few times. The chain links TRBV10-3 to TRBJ2-3; D is ambiguous. V dropped 7 bases and J dropped 2 bases, with 13 bases sitting between them. This CDR3 is 14 amino acids long. Germline assignment: CDR1 ENHRY and CDR2 SYGVKD. The CDR3 DNA sequence: TGTGCCATCAAGCCGGCGAGCCACACAGATACGCAGTATTTT. Translated: CAIKPASHTDTQYF.

The chain joins TRBV7-9 to TRBJ1-2, with unresolved D. Trimming pared 1 base from V and 3 bases from J, leaving 12 bases between. The CDR3 sequence is 15 residues long. Germline loops: CDR1 SEHNR, CDR2 FQNEAQ (reference sequence). CDR3 DNA sequence: TGTGCCAGCAGCTTAGGTCCGGGGTACGACTATGGCTACACCTTC. Amino acids: CASSLGPGYDYGYTF.

V gene TRBV30 combines with J gene TRBJ2-3, with 7 positions matching TRBD2. Germline CDR1 GTSNPN, CDR2 SVGIG (reference sequence). CDR3 length: 11 amino acids. V was pared by 3 bases and J by 10 bases, with 4 bases of the junction left unmatched. The CDR3 coding sequence is TGTGCCTGGAGCAGGGAGGGTCCGCAGTATTTT. Protein product: CAWSREGPQYF.

The V call is TRBV7-9, the J call TRBJ1-3; 9 nucleotides match TRBD1. From germline, CDR1 is SEHNR and CDR2 FQNEAQ (reference sequence). V lost 3 bases, J lost 0 bases, and 9 bases stayed unmatched. The CDR3 loop spans 18 amino acids. In DNA, the CDR3 is TGTGCCAGCAGCTTTACAGGGACAGGGCTTCTCTCTGGAAACACCATATATTTT. Protein sequence: CASSFTGTGLLSGNTIYF.

As DNA, the CDR3 is TGTGCCAGCAGCCAGACCGACGGTGAAGCTTTCTTT. It translates to CASSQTDGEAFF. This rearrangement joins TRBV3-1 (or the pseudogene TRBV3-2) to TRBJ1-1; D gene uncertain. Trimming removed 3 bases from V and 7 bases from J, with 9 bases in between. The germline V gene encodes CDR1 LGHDT and CDR2 YNNKEL (reference sequence). The CDR3 length is 12 residues.

This clone appeared a few times. V and J are TRBV10-1 and TRBJ2-7; D unclear. Germline V CDR1 and CDR2: WNHNN, SYGVQD (reference sequence). Trimming pared 4 bases from V and 2 bases from J, leaving 12 bases between. CDR3 length equals 14 residues. The chain's CDR3 is CASSVRPGTYEQYF. Written as DNA, the CDR3 is TGCGCCAGCAGTGTCCGTCCGGGTACCTACGAGCAGTACTTC.

The CDR3 coding sequence is TGTGCCAGCAGCTTCTTAGACAGTGCAAAACTGTTTTTT. Amino acid sequence: CASSFLDSAKLFF. The chain joins TRBV11-2 to TRBJ1-4; D is perhaps TRBD1 (5 bases). Germline loops: CDR1 SGHAT, CDR2 FQNNGV. The CDR3 is made up of 13 amino acids. The V gene lost 3 bases and the J gene lost 10 bases, with 12 bases spanning the gap.

This clone was recorded only once. This chain links TRBV5-4 with TRBJ1-2, with a tentative D call TRBD1 (5 bases). Per germline, CDR1 SGHNT and CDR2 YYREEE (reference sequence). Trimming shortened V by 4 bases and J by 2 bases, and 12 bases separated the two germline ends. This CDR3 is built from 14 residues. CDR3 coding DNA: TGTGCCAGCAGCCCGGGGGGACCGAACTATGGCTACACCTTC. Translated, it gives CASSPGGPNYGYTF.

This clone was seen once. The CDR3 here is CASSSVPETQYF. CDR3 DNA: TGTGCCAGCAGCTCAGTACCAGAGACCCAGTACTTC. The V and J genes are TRBV7-8 and TRBJ2-5; D is uncertain. Germline CDR1 reads SGHVS; CDR2 reads FQNEAQ. The CDR3 sequence is 12 residues long. Trimming removed 4 bases at V and 4 bases at J, with 7 bases between.

This clone was observed a single time. The chain couples TRBV19 to TRBJ1-5; 8 bases align to TRBD1. From germline, CDR1 is LNHDA and CDR2 SQIVND (reference sequence). With V trimmed by 4 bases and J by 9 bases, 8 bases remained unmatched. The CDR3 extends over 14 amino acids. The CDR3, as DNA: TGTGCCAGTAGTACCGGACAGGGTGAGTGGCCCCAGCATTTT. It codes for CASSTGQGEWPQHF.

The chain combines TRBV7-8 with TRBJ1-1; TRBD1 is a possible D gene (5 bases). V shed 5 bases and J shed 5 bases, with 18 bases lying between them. Germline values: CDR1 SGHVS, CDR2 FQNEAQ. This CDR3 comprises 15 residues. The CDR3 spells CASSLGHVPSTEAFF. In DNA, the CDR3 is TGTGCCAGCAGCCTAGGACACGTCCCCTCGACTGAAGCTTTCTTT.

The V call is TRBV2, the J call TRBJ2-1; TRBD1 or TRBD2 may be the D gene (5 bases each). The V gene's germline CDR1 is SNHLY and CDR2 FYNNEI. V gave up 7 bases and J gave up 6 bases, with 19 bases separating them. There are 15 residues in the CDR3. The CDR3 region is CASTKIRAGSNEQFF. The CDR3, as DNA: TGTGCCAGCACCAAAATAAGGGCAGGGAGCAATGAGCAGTTCTTC.

This clone was seen a handful of times. The chain uses TRBV29-1 and TRBJ1-2; TRBD1 might be the D (5 bases). CDR1 SQVTM and CDR2 ANQGSEA come from the germline V gene. The CDR3 contains 13 residues. V was trimmed by 0 bases and J by 8 bases, leaving 13 bases between them. The CDR3 loop is CSVEDQTGYGYTF. The CDR3 coding sequence is TGCAGCGTTGAAGATCAAACAGGTTACGGCTACACCTTC.

This chain uses TRBV14 with TRBJ2-1; 11 positions match TRBD2. This CDR3 has 18 residues. The J segment lost 7 bases and the V segment lost 4 bases, leaving 15 bases of the junction unmatched. The V gene's germline CDR1 is SGHDN and CDR2 FVKESK. CDR3: CASSPRAIAGGLENEQFF. CDR3 DNA: TGTGCCAGCAGCCCCCGAGCCATAGCGGGGGGGCTAGAGAATGAGCAGTTCTTC. The whole variable domain, remainder taken from reference TRBV14 and TRBJ2-1, is EAGVTQFPSHSVIEKGQTVTLRCDPISGHDNLYWYRRVMGKEIKFLLHFVKESKQDESGMPNNRFLAERTGGTYSTLKVQPAELEDSGVYFCASSPRAIAGGLENEQFFGPGTRLTVL.

This clone was seen a few times. This chain joins TRBV28 and TRBJ1-5; D may be TRBD1 (6 bases). V lost 2 bases and J lost 5, with 22 bases in between. CDR3 length: 18 amino acids. Per the germline V gene, CDR1 is MDHEN and CDR2 is SYDVKM. The CDR3 region has the DNA TGTGCCAGCAGTTTAAAGAAGGGGGGGATAGGCGTCTATCAGCCCCAGCATTTT. It yields the protein CASSLKKGGIGVYQPQHF. Looking up the rest from reference TRBV28 and TRBJ1-5 gives the full variable domain: DVKVTQSSRYLVKRTGEKVFLECVQDMDHENMFWYRQDPGLGLRLIYFSYDVKMKEKGDIPEGYSVSREKKERFSLILESASTNQTSMYLCASSLKKGGIGVYQPQHFGDGTRLSIL.

V is TRBV7-9 and J is TRBJ1-6; 8 positions agree with TRBD1. This CDR3 has 16 residues. V lost 1 base to trimming and J lost 7 bases; unmatched junction nucleotides: 6. CDR1 and CDR2 from the germline V gene are SEHNR and FQNEAQ (reference sequence). The CDR3 DNA is TGTGCCAGCAGCTTAGGACAGGGGATAGGGAATTCACCCCTCCACTTT. Its protein product is CASSLGQGIGNSPLHF.

The table lists this clone with a few counts. The V and J genes are TRBV2 and TRBJ2-5; 8 bases are a match to TRBD1. The CDR3 loop spans 14 amino acids. Germline CDR1 and CDR2: SNHLY and FYNNEI. The V gene end was trimmed by 4 bases and the J gene end by 4 bases; junction bases not matched to a gene: 5. CDR3 in DNA: TGTGCCAGCAGTGGGACAGGGTCAGGAGAGACCCAGTACTTC. Protein: CASSGTGSGETQYF. Based on the CDR3 plus reference TRBV2 and TRBJ2-5, the full variable domain is EPEVTQTPSHQVTQMGQEVILRCVPISNHLYFYWYRQILGQKVEFLVSFYNNEISEKSEIFDDQFSVERPDGSNFTLKIRSTKLEDSAMYFCASSGTGSGETQYFGPGTRLLVL.

The CDR3 region is CASSISHDRSYEQYV. The CDR3 DNA follows: TGTGCCAGTAGTATTTCCCACGACCGATCCTACGAGCAGTACGTC. The chain is built from TRBV19 and TRBJ2-7; D ambiguous. Trimming shortened V by 3 bases and J by 1 base, and 13 bases separated the two germline ends. The CDR3 spans 15 residues. The germline V gene has CDR1 LNHDA and CDR2 SQIVND (reference sequence).

The chain joins TRBV5-6 to TRBJ2-5, with 10 nucleotides matching TRBD2. Germline V lookup: CDR1 SGHDT, CDR2 YYEEEE. CDR3 length equals 14 residues. Unmatched junction bases numbered 6, after V lost 3 bases and J lost 7 bases. CDR3 protein: CASSSSGSPGTQYF. CDR3 DNA: TGTGCCAGCAGCTCTAGCGGGAGCCCGGGGACCCAGTACTTC.

This clone was recorded a few times. The genes are TRBV7-9 and TRBJ2-5; 8 nucleotides match TRBD2. The J segment lost 1 base and the V segment lost 3 bases, leaving 4 bases of the junction unmatched. This CDR3 has 15 residues. Germline CDR1 SEHNR, CDR2 FQNEAQ (reference sequence). The CDR3 loop reads CASSFFGRVQETQYF. The CDR3 bases are TGTGCCAGCAGCTTTTTCGGGAGGGTCCAAGAGACCCAGTACTTC. The full variable domain, completed using reference TRBV7-9 and TRBJ2-5, is DTGVSQNPRHKITKRGQNVTFRCDPISEHNRLYWYRQTLGQGPEFLTYFQNEAQLEKSRLLSDRFSAERPKGSFSTLEIQRTEQGDSAMYLCASSFFGRVQETQYFGPGTRLLVL.

This clone occurred once. The CDR3 loop is CASSISTGSNQPQHF. The CDR3 DNA is TGTGCCAGTAGTATAAGTACAGGGTCTAATCAGCCCCAGCATTTT. This chain connects TRBV19 to TRBJ1-5; a possible D gene is TRBD1 (6 bases). The germline V gene encodes CDR1 LNHDA and CDR2 SQIVND (reference sequence). With 2 bases removed from V and 4 bases from J, the gap between germline ends came to 12 bases. The CDR3 contains 15 residues.

This clone was seen a single time. The genes are TRBV7-9 and TRBJ2-3, with 9 nucleotides matching TRBD2. CDR1 SEHNR and CDR2 FQNEAQ come from the germline V gene (reference sequence). Trimming cost V 5 bases and J 9 bases; bases outside gene matches: 9. The CDR3 covers 14 residues. CDR3 sequence (DNA): TGTGCCAGCAGCCCGAGAGGCGGGGGGGAAACGCAGTATTTT. Translation gives CASSPRGGGETQYF.

The V call is TRBV4-1, the J call TRBJ1-3, with D possibly being TRBD1 (5 bases). V lost 3 bases and J 3 bases, leaving 15 bases between the germline ends. This CDR3 contains 16 residues. Germline V gene lookup returns CDR1 MGHRA and CDR2 YSYEKL. The CDR3 loop reads CASSHNPREGGNTIYF. The DNA for the CDR3 is TGCGCCAGCAGCCACAACCCCAGGGAGGGTGGAAACACCATATATTTT.

J is TRBJ2-7 and V is TRBV11-2; D unresolved. CDR1 and CDR2 (germline): SGHAT, FQNNGV. The CDR3 is made up of 14 amino acids. Deletions cut 1 base from V and 5 bases from J, with 12 bases between. CDR3 nucleotides: TGTGCCAGCAGCTTAGTTAGGGTTTTAAACGAGCAGTACTTC. It is translated as CASSLVRVLNEQYF. Based on the CDR3 plus reference TRBV11-2 and TRBJ2-7, the full variable domain is EAGVAQSPRYKIIEKRQSVAFWCNPISGHATLYWYQQILGQGPKLLIQFQNNGVVDDSQLPKDRFSAERLKGVDSTLKIQPAKLEDSAVYLCASSLVRVLNEQYFGPGTRLTVT.